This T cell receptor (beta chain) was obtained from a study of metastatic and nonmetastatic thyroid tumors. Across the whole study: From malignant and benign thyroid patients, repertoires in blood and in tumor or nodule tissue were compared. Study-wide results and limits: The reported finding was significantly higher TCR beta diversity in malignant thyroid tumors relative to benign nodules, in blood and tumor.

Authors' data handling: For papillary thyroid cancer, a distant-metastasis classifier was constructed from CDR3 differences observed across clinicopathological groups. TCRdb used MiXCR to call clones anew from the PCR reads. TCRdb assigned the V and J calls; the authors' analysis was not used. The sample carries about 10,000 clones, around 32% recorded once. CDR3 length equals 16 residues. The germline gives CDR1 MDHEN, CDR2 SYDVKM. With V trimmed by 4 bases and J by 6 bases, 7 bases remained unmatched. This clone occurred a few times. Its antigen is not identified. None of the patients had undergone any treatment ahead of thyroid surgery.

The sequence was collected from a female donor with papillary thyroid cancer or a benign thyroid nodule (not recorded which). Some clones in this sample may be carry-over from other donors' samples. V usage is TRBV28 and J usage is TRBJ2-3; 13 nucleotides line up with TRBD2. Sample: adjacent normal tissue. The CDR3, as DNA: TGTGCCAGCAGTTCGCGAACTAGCGGGGGGGCCGATACGCAGTATTTT. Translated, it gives CASSSRTSGGADTQYF.